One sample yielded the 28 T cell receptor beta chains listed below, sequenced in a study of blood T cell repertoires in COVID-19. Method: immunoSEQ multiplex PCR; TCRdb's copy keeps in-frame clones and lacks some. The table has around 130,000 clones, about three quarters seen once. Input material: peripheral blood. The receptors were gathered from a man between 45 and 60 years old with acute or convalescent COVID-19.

CDR3 nucleotides: TGTGCCAGCAGTCTCAGGGGTTATCAGCCCCAGCATTTT. This sequence encodes CASSLRGYQPQHF. The V and J genes are TRBV28 and TRBJ1-5; the D gene is possibly TRBD1 (6 bases). Trimming shortened V by 5 bases and J by 5 bases, and 10 bases separated the two germline ends. CDR1 and CDR2 (germline): MDHEN, SYDVKM. CDR3 length: 13 residues.

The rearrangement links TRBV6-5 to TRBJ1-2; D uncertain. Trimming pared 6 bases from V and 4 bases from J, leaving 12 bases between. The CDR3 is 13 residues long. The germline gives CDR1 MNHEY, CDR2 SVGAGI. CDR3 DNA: TGTGCCAGCAGGGGAGCGGGGATCTATGGCTACACCTTC. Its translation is CASRGAGIYGYTF.

The CDR3 sequence: CASSESQQNRVSGNTIYF. The CDR3 nucleotides read TGTGCCAGCAGTGAATCACAACAAAACAGGGTCTCTGGAAACACCATATATTTT. The V gene is TRBV2, the J gene TRBJ1-3; D is perhaps TRBD1 (6 bases). This CDR3 spans 18 amino acids. From germline, CDR1 is SNHLY and CDR2 FYNNEI. Trimming removed 2 bases from V and 0 bases from J, with 17 bases in between.

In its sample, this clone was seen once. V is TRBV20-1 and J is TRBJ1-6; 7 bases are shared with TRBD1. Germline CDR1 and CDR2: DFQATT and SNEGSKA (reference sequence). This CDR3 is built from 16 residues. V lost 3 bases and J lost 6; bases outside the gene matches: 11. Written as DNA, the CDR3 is TGCAGTGCTAGTCGTCAGGGGGTGGATGGTAATTCACCCCTCCACTTT. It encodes CSASRQGVDGNSPLHF.

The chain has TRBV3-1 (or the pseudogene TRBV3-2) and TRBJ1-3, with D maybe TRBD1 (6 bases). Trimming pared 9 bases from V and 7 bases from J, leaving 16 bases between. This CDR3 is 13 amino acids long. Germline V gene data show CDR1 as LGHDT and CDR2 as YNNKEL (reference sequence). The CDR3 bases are TGTGCCAGTACCCAGGGGCCCTCGAACACCATATATTTT. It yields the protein CASTQGPSNTIYF.

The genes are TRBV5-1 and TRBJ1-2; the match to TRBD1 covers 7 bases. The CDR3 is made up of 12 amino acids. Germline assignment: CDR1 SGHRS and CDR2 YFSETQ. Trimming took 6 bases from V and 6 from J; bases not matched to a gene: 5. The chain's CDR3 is CASTFTGDGYTF. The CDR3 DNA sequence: TGCGCCAGCACCTTTACAGGGGATGGCTACACCTTC.

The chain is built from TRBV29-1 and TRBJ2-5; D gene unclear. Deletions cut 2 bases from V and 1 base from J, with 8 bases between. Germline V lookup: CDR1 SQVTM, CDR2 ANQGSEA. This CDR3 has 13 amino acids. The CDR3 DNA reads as TGCAGCGTTGAACCAGTTGGCCAAGAGACCCAGTACTTC. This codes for CSVEPVGQETQYF.

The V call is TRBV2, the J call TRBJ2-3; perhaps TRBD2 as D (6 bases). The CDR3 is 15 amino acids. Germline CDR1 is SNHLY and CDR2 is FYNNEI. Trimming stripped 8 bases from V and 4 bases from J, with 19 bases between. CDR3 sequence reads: CASGGDGGPSDTQYF. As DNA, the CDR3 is TGTGCCAGCGGAGGGGACGGGGGACCCTCAGATACGCAGTATTTT. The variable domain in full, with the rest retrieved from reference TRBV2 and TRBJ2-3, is EPEVTQTPSHQVTQMGQEVILRCVPISNHLYFYWYRQILGQKVEFLVSFYNNEISEKSEIFDDQFSVERPDGSNFTLKIRSTKLEDSAMYFCASGGDGGPSDTQYFGPGTRLTVL.

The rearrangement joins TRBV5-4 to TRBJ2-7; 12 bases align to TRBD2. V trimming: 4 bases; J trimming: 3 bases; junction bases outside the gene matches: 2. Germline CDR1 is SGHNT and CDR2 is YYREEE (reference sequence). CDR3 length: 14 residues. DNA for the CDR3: TGTGCCAGCAGCCTAGCGGGGGGGCGCTACGAGCAGTACGTC. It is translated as CASSLAGGRYEQYV.

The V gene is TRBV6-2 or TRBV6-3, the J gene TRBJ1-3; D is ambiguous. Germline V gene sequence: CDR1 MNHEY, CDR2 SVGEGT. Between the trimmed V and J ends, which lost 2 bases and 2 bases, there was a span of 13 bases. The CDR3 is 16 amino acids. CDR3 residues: CASSYPHKTTGNTIYF. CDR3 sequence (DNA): TGTGCCAGCAGTTACCCCCACAAGACTACTGGAAACACCATATATTTT.

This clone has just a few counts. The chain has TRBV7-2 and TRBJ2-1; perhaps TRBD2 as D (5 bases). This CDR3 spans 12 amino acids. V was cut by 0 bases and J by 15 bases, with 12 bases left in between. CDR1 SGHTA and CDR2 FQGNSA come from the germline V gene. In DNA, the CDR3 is TGTGCCAGCAGCTTAGCGCTTCTAGCACCGTTCTTC. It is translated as CASSLALLAPFF.

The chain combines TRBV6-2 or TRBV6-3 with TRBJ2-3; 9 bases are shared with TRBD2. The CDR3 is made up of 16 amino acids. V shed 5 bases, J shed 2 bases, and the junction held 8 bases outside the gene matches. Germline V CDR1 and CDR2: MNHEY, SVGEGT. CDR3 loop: CASSRLAGAHTDTQYF. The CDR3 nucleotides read TGTGCCAGCAGTCGCTTAGCGGGGGCCCACACAGATACGCAGTATTTT.

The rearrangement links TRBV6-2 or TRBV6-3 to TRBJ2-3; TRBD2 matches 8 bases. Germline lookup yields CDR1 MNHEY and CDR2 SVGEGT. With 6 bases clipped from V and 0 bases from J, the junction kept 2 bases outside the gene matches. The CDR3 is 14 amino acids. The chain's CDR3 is CASSRGGSTDTQYF. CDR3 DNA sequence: TGTGCCAGCAGCCGGGGGGGCAGCACAGATACGCAGTATTTT.

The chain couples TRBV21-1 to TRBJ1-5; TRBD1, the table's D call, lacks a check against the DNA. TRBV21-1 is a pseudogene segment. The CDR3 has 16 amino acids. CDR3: CASSKSVRVGCQPQHF. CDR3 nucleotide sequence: TGTGCCAGCAGCAAAAGCGTCAGGGTGGGGTGTCAGCCCCAGCATTTT.

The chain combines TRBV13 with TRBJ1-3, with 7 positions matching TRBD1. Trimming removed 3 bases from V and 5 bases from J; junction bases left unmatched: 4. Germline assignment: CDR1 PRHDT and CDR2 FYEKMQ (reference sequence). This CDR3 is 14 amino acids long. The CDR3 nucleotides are TGTGCCAGCAGCTTGACGGGACAGAGAAACACCATATATTTT. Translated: CASSLTGQRNTIYF.

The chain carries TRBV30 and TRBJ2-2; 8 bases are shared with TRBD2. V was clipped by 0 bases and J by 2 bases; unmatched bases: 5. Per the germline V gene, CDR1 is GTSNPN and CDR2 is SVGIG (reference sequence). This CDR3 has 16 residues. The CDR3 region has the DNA TGTGCCTGGAGTGTCCGGCGGGGGGAAAACACCGGGGAGCTGTTTTTT. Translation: CAWSVRRGENTGELFF.

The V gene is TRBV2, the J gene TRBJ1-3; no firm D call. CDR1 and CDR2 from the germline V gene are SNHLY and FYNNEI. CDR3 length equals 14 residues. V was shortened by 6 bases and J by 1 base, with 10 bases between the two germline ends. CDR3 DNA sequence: TGTGCCAGCAGCGCCTTTGAGTCTGGAAACACCATATATTTT. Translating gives CASSAFESGNTIYF.

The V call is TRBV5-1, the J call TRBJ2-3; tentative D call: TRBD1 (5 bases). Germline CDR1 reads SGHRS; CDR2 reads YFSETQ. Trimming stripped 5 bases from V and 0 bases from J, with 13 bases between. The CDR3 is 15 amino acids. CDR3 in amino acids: CASSIDRISTDTQYF. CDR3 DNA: TGCGCCAGCAGTATCGACAGAATTAGCACAGATACGCAGTATTTT.

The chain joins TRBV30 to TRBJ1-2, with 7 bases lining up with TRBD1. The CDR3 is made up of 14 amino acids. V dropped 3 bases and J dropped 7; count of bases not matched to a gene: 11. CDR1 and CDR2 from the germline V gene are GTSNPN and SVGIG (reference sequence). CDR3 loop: CAWSLRQGWGGYTF. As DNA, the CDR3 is TGTGCCTGGAGCCTTAGACAGGGTTGGGGTGGCTACACCTTC.

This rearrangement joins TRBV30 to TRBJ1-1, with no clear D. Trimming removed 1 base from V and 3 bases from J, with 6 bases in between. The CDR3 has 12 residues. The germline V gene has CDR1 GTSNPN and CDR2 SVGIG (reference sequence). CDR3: CAWSGQHTEAFF. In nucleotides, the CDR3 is TGTGCCTGGAGTGGACAACACACTGAAGCTTTCTTT. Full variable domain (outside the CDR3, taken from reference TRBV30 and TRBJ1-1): SQTIHQWPATLVQPVGSPLSLECTVEGTSNPNLYWYRQAAGRGLQLLFYSVGIGQISSEVPQNLSASRPQDRQFILSSKKLLLSDSGFYLCAWSGQHTEAFFGQGTRLTVV.

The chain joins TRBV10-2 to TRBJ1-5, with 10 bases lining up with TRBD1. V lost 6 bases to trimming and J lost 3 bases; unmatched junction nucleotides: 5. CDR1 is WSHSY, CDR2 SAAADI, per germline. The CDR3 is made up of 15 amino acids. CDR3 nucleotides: TGCGCCAGCAGGGAGACAGGGGGCACCAATCAGCCCCAGCATTTT. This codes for CASRETGGTNQPQHF.

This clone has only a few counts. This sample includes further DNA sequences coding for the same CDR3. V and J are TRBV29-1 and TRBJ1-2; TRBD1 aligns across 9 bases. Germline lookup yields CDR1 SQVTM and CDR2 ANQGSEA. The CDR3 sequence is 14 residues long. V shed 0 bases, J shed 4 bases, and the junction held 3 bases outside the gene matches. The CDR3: CSVEDDRGGYGYTF. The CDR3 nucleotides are TGCAGCGTTGAAGATGACAGGGGGGGCTATGGCTACACCTTC.

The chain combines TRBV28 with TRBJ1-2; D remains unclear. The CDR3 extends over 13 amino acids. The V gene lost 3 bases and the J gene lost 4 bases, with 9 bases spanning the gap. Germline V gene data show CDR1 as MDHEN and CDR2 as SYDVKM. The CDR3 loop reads CASSLGRSYGYTF. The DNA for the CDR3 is TGTGCCAGCAGTTTGGGCAGAAGCTATGGCTACACCTTC.

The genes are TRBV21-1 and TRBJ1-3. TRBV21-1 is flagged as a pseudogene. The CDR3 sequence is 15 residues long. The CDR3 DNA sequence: TGTGCCAGCAGCACGACTGCCTACTCTGGAAACACCATATATTTT. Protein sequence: CASSTTAYSGNTIYF.

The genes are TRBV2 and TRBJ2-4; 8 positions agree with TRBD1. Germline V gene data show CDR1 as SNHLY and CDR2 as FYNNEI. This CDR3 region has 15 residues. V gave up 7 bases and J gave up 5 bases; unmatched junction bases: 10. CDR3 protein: CASMETGAGQNIQYF. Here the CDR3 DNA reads TGTGCCAGCATGGAGACAGGGGCAGGCCAAAACATTCAGTACTTC.

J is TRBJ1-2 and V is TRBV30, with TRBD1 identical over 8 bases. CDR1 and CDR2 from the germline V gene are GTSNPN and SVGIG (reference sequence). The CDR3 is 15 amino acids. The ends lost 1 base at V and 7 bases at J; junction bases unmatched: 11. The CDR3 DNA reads TGTGCCTGGAGTGGTAGGGCAGGGGGCCGCTCTGGCTACACCTTC. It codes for CAWSGRAGGRSGYTF.

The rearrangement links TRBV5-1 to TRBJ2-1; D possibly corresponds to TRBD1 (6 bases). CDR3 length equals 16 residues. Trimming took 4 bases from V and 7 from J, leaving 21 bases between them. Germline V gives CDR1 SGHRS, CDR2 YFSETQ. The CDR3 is CASSPARAGVVNEQFF. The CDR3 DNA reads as TGCGCCAGCAGCCCGGCCAGGGCAGGGGTAGTGAATGAGCAGTTCTTC.

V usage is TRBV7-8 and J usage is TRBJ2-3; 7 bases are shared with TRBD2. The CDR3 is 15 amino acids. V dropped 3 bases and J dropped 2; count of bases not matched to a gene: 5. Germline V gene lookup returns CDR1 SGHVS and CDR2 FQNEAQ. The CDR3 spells CASSLAGDPTDTQYF. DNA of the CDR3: TGTGCCAGCAGCTTGGCGGGGGACCCCACAGATACGCAGTATTTT.